This note documents a single T cell receptor (beta chain) sequence. With a J-beta primer mix and a sample-barcoded 5' primer, a second PCR ran 7 to 11 cycles. TCRdb ran MiXCR on the 5' RACE reads and lists one entry per CDR3 protein. The repertoire holds approximately 1.5 million distinct CDR3 sequences, with about 45% as singletons. This record comes from a study of blood T cells in healthy people across ages. Study as a whole: The capture of about one barcoded beta molecule per two T cells was achieved by template switching.

CDR3 length: 12 residues. Germline assignment: CDR1 SGHTA and CDR2 FQGNSA. The V end lost 4 bases, the J end lost 7 bases, and 11 bases lay between the germline ends. The chain joins TRBV7-2 to TRBJ2-7; perhaps TRBD2 as D (5 bases). The sequenced sample consisted of blood. The clonotype was recovered from a woman aged 18-29 years in good health. The DNA of the CDR3 is TGTGCCAGCAGCTCGTTGCTAGCTGAGCAGTACTTC. Translated, it gives CASSSLLAEQYF.